This T cell receptor (beta chain) emerged from a study of cytomegalovirus exposure and HLA in healthy donors (TCRdb year 2017). About the investigation overall: According to a later analysis, one platform produced both the roughly 110 validation repertoires and the 670 or so repertoires of the first cohort. The study aimed to test whether signatures of past pathogen exposure could be identified by cataloging public T cell receptors. A separate validation cohort of 100 to 150 different subjects was used in addition to the roughly 620-subject first cohort. The study combined high-throughput TCR immunosequencing, statistical association of individual TCRs with disease status, and machine learning to predict cytomegalovirus infection status.

CDR1 is given as SGHNT and CDR2 as YYREEE, both from the germline V gene (reference sequence). For this chain, trimming is 4 bases at the V end and 6 bases at the J end, and the number of junction bases without a gene match is 15. The cysteine opens and the phenylalanine closes a CDR3 of 17 amino acids. Of all the DNA, just the CDR3 is kept, 51 bases in frame from base 1. The donors were included in the validation cohort of 120 subjects, a group kept apart from the roughly 670-subject first cohort. Results and caveats for the whole study, not just this receptor: Three of the identified cytomegalovirus-associated TCR beta chains were confirmed in vitro to be specific for cytomegalovirus antigens. Most TCR sequences were seen in very few donors, while some public TCRs were found in many individuals. The study gave a list of 150 to 200 TCR beta chains associated with cytomegalovirus. The classifier was reported to diagnose cytomegalovirus status with high specificity and sensitivity in both the original and validation cohorts. A later analysis lacked HLA typing for the validation cohort, so it scored co-occurrence in that cohort across all 120 or so repertoires. The authors suggested that the approach could potentially be generalized to other disease states and immunological phenotypes. In a later analysis, TCRs clustered in the first cohort were found to also tend to co-occur in the roughly 130 validation repertoires, with 85% to 95% of cluster scores above 0.

This clone has only one observation. Its antigen remains undetermined. Base qualities are not recorded, but no much larger clone differs from it by a single base. Libraries were prepared through the immunoSEQ multiplex PCR assay. The study's own analysis went as follows. A statistical classification framework was built for diagnosing cytomegalovirus status from the catalog of TCR beta chain sequences. TCRdb limited this immuneACCESS table to in-frame rearrangements with V and J called. A share of clones is missing; checked studies link under half to unresolved V genes, and the rest is unexplained. The DNA was the basis for D and trimming; V, J and clone size are from that table. The sample profile shows some 98,000 clones; 87% of them were found once. The leading ten clones occupy about 6% of the sample.

The sequence was obtained from a man between 18 and 35 years old in good health and CMV-seropositive. The sequencing input was PBMCs. This chain joins TRBV5-4 to TRBJ2-2; 7 central bases correspond to TRBD2. The nucleotide sequence reads TGTGCCAGCAGCGTGGATTATAGATCGGGAGGATCCGGGGAGCTGTTTTTT. Its product reads: CASSVDYRSGGSGELFF.